This T cell receptor beta chain came from a study of blood T cell repertoires in COVID-19. Study as a whole: Donors in the United States, Italy and Spain gave samples during acute or convalescent COVID-19. PBMCs, B-cell-depleted T cells, or T cells provided the cDNA or gDNA that made up the material.

This clone was recorded once. How the authors handled the data: Researchers report that nucleated cell counts were estimated from reference gene primer amplification. Clones were sequenced by immunoSEQ multiplex PCR, and TCRdb holds only the in-frame ones, with some missing. V and J calls plus clone size are reproduced from that table; the DNA served to infer D and trimming. Counted here are fewer than 250,000 clones, 70% to 90% occurring once; the ten biggest clones make up 2% to 2.5%. Trimming removed 4 bases from V and 3 bases from J; junction bases left unmatched: 2. Germline V gene sequence: CDR1 LGHDT, CDR2 YNNKEL (reference sequence). There are 13 residues in the CDR3.

The sequence came from a woman between 50 and 59 years old with acute or convalescent COVID-19. Sequences were obtained from peripheral blood. The chain links TRBV3-1 (or the pseudogene TRBV3-2) to TRBJ1-1, with 7 bases aligning to TRBD1. CDR3 residues: CASSPGQYTEAFF. CDR3 nucleotide sequence: TGTGCCAGCAGCCCGGGACAGTACACTGAAGCTTTCTTT.